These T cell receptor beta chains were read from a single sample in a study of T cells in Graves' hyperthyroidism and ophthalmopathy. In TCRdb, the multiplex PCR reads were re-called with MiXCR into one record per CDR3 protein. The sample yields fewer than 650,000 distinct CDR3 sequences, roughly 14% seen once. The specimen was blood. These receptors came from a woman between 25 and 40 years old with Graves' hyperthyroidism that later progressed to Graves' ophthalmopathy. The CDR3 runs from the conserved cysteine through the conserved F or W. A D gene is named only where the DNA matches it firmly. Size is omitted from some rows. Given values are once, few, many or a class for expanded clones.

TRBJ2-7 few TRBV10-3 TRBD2 TGTGCCATCAGTGTTGGGACTAGCGGGGAGAGCTCCTACGAGCAGTACTTC CAISVGTSGESSYEQYF
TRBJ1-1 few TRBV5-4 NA TGTGCCAGCAGCGGATCAGCCAGTAACACTGAAGCTTTCTTT CASSGSASNTEAFF
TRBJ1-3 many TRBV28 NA TGTGCCAGCAGTTTCGGGCGGTTAAACTCTGGAAACACCATATATTTT CASSFGRLNSGNTIYF
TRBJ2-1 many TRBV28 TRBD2 TGTGCCAGCAGAACCATAGCGGGAGTGTCCTACAATGAGCAGTTCTTC CASRTIAGVSYNEQFF
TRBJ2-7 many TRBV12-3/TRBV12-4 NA TGTGCCAGCAGCTCGAACAGGGATCTCGACGAGCAGTACTTC CASSSNRDLDEQYF
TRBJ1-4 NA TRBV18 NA TGTGCCAGCTCACCACCCCTGGCAGGTTCAACTAATGAAAAACTGTTTTTT CASSPPLAGSTNEKLFF
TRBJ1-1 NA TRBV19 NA TGTGCCAGTAGTATGGGGGTGCGGACTGAAGCTTTCTTT CASSMGVRTEAFF
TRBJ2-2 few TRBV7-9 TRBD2 TGTGCCAGCAGCTCCGAGGGAGGGGCGCGCACCGGGGAGCTGTTTTTT CASSSEGGARTGELFF
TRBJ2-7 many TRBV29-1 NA TGCAGCGTTGATGGCTCCTCGGGGGACGAGCAGTACTTC CSVDGSSGDEQYF
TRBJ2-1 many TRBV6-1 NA TGTGCCAGCAGTGAAGCGAATCCCCAATTCCTAAATGAGCAGTTCTTC CASSEANPQFLNEQFF
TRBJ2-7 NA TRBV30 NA TGTGCCTGGAGGGCGGCAGGGAGTAACGAGCAGTACTTC CAWRAAGSNEQYF
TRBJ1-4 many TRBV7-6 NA TGTGCCAGCAGCTTCCCGGGGGCGGATGAAAAACTGTTTTTT CASSFPGADEKLFF
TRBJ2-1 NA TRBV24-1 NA TGTGCCACCAGTGAGAGCGGGCCGCAGTTCTTC CATSESGPQFF
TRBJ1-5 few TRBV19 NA TGTGCCAGTAGTGAGGGCAGGGCGAACAATCAGCCCCAGCATTTT CASSEGRANNQPQHF
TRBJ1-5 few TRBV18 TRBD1 TGTGCCAGCTCACCAAACAGGGGTTTAAATCAGCCCCAGCATTTT CASSPNRGLNQPQHF
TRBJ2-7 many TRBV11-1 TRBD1 TGTGCCAGCAGGGACCGGGACAGAGGCCCCTACGAGCAGTACTTC CASRDRDRGPYEQYF
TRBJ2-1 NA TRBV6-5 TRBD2 TGTGCCAGCAGTTTTTCCTACGGGAGGGACAATGAGCAGTTCTTC CASSFSYGRDNEQFF
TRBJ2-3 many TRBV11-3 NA TGTGCCAGCAGCTTAGCCCTCCTTGCAGATACGCAGTATTTT CASSLALLADTQYF
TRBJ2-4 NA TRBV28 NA TGTGCCAGCAGTTTCCGGGGCCGGACCAAAAACATTCAGTACTTC CASSFRGRTKNIQYF
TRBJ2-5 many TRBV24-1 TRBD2 TGTGCCACCAGAGCGGGGAGACCGTACGAAGAGACCCAGTACTTC CATRAGRPYEETQYF
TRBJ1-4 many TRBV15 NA TGTGCCACCAGCAGTGCCCTTGTCAGGGGCTCCCCAGTGGGTGAAAAACTGTTTTTT CATSSALVRGSPVGEKLFF
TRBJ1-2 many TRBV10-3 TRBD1 TGTGCCATCAGTGGGGAGGGACAGGCTAAAGTTCACTATGGCTACACCTTC CAISGEGQAKVHYGYTF
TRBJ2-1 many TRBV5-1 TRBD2 TGCGCCAGCAGCTTGGTGGGACTAGAATTTCCGCAGCAGTTCTTC CASSLVGLEFPQQFF
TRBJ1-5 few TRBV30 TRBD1 TGTGCCTGGGACGCTGGACAGGGCAATCAGCCCCAGCATTTT CAWDAGQGNQPQHF
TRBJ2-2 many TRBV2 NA TGTGCCTCCAAGTCAGCCGGGGAGCTGTTTTTT CASKSAGELFF
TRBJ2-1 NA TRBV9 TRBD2 TGTGCCAGCAGCCCCCTACTAGCGAACATCGTCAATGAGCAGTTCTTC CASSPLLANIVNEQFF
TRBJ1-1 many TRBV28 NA TGTGCCAGCAGTACGGGACGAATGAACACTGAAGCTTTCTTT CASSTGRMNTEAFF
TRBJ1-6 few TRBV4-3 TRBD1 TGCGCCAGCAGCCTCGCAGTCGACAGGGAAGGCTCACCCCTCCACTTT CASSLAVDREGSPLHF
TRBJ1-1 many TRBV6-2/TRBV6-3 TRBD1 TGTGCCAGCAGCAGGGGGACGGTGAACACTGAAGCTTTCTTT CASSRGTVNTEAFF
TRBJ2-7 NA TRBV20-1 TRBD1 TGCAGTGCTAGTGCCGGGACAGGGAATTACGAGCAGTACTTC CSASAGTGNYEQYF
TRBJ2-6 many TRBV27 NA TGTGCCAGCCGACCCTTCAGCTTATCTGGGGCCAACGTCCTGACTTTC CASRPFSLSGANVLTF
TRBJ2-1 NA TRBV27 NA TGTGCCAGCAGTTTGCTCGCGGGCATGAAGGTACATGAGCAGTTCTTC CASSLLAGMKVHEQFF
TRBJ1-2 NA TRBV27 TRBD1 TGTGCCAGCAGGAAGGACAGGCACTATGGCTACACCTTC CASRKDRHYGYTF
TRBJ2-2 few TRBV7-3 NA TGTGCCAGCAGACAGGCATACACCGGGGAGCTGTTTTTT CASRQAYTGELFF
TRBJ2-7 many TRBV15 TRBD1 TGTGCCACCAGCAGTGATAGGGACAGCTATTACTCGTACGAGCAGTACTTC CATSSDRDSYYSYEQYF
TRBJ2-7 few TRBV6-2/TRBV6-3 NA TGTGCCAGCAGTAGGTTTACAGACTCCTACGAGCAGTACTTC CASSRFTDSYEQYF
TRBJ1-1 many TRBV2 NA TGTGCCAGCACCCGGGGGGGAACGAACACTGAAGCTTTCTTT CASTRGGTNTEAFF
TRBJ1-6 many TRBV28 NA TGTGCCAGCAGTACACGGACACCGCTCTATAATTCACCCCTCCACTTT CASSTRTPLYNSPLHF
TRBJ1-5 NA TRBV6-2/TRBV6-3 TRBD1 TGTGCCAGCTGCGGGACAGGGGGGCCTGCGGGTCAGCCCCAGCATTTT CASCGTGGPAGQPQHF
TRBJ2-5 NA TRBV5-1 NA TGCGCCAGCAGCCTTGGGGGGTTGCGGGATCGTCGGGAGGAGACCCAGTACTTC CASSLGGLRDRREETQYF
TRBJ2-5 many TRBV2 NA TGTGCCAGCAGTGAAGAATCGGGGTTTGAAGAGACCCAGTACTTC CASSEESGFEETQYF
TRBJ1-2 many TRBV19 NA TGTGCCAGTAGTATTGGGCGGGGCTACACCTTC CASSIGRGYTF
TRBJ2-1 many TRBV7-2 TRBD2 TGTGCCAGCAACCTAGCGGGGGGCAATGAGCAGTTCTTC CASNLAGGNEQFF
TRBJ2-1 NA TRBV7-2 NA TGTGCCAGCAGCTTAGGTTCACCGGGATCGTATGTGTTCTTC CASSLGSPGSYVFF